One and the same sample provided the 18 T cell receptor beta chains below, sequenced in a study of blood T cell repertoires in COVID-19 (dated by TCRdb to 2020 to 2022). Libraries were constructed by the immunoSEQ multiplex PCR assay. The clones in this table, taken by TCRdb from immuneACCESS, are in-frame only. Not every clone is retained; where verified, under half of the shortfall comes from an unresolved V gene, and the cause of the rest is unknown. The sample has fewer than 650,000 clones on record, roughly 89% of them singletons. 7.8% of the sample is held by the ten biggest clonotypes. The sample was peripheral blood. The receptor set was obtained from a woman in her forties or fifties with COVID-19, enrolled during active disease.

DNA of the CDR3: TGTGCCAGCAAAACGGGGACTGAAGCTTTCTTT. Amino acid sequence: CASKTGTEAFF. This chain uses TRBV27 with TRBJ1-1; no firm D call. This CDR3 spans 11 amino acids. V lost 7 bases to trimming and J lost 5 bases, with 8 bases between them. CDR1 and CDR2 (germline): MNHEY, SMNVEV (reference sequence).

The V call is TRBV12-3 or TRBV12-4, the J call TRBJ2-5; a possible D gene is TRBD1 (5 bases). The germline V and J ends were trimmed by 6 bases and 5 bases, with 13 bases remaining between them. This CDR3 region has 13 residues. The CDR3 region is CASSADRWETQYF. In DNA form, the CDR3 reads TGTGCCAGCAGCGCTGACAGATGGGAGACCCAGTACTTC.

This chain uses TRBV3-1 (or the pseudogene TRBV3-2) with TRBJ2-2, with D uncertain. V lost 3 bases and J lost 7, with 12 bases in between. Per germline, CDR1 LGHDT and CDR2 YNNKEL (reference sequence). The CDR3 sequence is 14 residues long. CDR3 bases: TGTGCCAGCAGCCATTGGGCCCATAACGGGGAGCTGTTTTTT. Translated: CASSHWAHNGELFF.

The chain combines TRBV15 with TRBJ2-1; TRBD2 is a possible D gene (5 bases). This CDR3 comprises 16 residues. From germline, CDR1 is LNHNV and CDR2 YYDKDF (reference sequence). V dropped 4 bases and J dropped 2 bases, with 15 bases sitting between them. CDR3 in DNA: TGTGCCACCAGCATCAGTAGAGGGAACCCCTACAATGAGCAGTTCTTC. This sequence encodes CATSISRGNPYNEQFF. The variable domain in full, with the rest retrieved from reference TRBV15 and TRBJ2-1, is DAMVIQNPRYQVTQFGKPVTLSCSQTLNHNVMYWYQQKSSQAPKLLFHYYDKDFNNEADTPDNFQSRRPNTSFCFLDIRSPGLGDTAMYLCATSISRGNPYNEQFFGPGTRLTVL.

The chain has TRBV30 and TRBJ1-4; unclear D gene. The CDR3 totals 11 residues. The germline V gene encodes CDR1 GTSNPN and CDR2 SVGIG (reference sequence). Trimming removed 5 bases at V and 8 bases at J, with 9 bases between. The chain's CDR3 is CAWLNREKLFF. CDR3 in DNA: TGTGCCTGGCTGAACCGGGAAAAACTGTTTTTT.

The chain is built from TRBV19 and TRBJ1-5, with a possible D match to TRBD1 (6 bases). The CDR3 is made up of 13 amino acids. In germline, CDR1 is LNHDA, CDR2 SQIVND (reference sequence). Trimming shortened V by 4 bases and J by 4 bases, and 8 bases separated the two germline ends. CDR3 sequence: CASSNRENQPQHF. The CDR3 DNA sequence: TGTGCCAGTAGTAACAGGGAGAATCAGCCCCAGCATTTT. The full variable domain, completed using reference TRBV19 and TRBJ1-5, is DGGITQSPKYLFRKEGQNVTLSCEQNLNHDAMYWYRQDPGQGLRLIYYSQIVNDFQKGDIAEGYSVSREKKESFPLTVTSAQKNPTAFYLCASSNRENQPQHFGDGTRLSIL.

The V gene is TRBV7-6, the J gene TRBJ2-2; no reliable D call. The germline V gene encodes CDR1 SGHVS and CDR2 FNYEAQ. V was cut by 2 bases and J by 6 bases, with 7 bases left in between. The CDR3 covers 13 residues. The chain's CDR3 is CASSLYFAGELFF. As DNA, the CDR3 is TGTGCCAGCAGCTTATATTTTGCCGGGGAGCTGTTTTTT.

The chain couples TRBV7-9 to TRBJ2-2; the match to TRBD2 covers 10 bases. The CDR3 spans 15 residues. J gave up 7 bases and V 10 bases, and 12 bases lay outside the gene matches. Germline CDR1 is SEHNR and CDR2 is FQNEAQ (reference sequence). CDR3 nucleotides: TGTGCCACAGAGCGAGGGACTAGCGATATCGGGGAGCTGTTTTTT. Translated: CATERGTSDIGELFF.

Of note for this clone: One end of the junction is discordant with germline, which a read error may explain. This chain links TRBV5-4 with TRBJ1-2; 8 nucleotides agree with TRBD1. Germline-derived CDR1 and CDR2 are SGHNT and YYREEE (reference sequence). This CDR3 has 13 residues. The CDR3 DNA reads TGTGCCAGCACCTTGCAGGGGGCGAGTGGCTACACCTTC. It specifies CASTLQGASGYTF.

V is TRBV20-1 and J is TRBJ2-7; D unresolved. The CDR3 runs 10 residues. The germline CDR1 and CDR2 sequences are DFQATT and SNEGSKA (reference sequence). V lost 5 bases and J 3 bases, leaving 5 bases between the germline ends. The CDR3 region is CSALFYEQYF. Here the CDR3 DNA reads TGCAGTGCTCTATTCTACGAGCAGTACTTC.

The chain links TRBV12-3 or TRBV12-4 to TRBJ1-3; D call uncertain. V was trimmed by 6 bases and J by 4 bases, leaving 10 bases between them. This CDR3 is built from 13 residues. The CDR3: CASSHRSGNTIYF. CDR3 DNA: TGTGCCAGCAGCCACCGGTCAGGAAACACCATATATTTT.

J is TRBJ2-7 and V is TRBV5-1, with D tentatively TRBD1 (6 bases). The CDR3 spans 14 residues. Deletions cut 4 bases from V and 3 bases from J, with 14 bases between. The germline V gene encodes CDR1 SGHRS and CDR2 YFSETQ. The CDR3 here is CASSPWDTFYEQYF. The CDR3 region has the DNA TGCGCCAGCAGCCCGTGGGACACCTTCTACGAGCAGTACTTC.

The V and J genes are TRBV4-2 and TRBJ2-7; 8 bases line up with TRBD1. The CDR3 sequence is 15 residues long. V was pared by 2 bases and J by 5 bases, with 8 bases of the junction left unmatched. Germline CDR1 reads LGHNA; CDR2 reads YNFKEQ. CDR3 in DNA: TGTGCCAGCAGCCAACCAGGGGACAGGAGCAACGAGCAGTACTTC. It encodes CASSQPGDRSNEQYF.

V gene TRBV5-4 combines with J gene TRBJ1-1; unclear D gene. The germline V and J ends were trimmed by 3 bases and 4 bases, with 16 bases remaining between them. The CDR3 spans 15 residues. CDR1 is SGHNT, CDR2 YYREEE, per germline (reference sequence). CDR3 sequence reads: CASSSRQTPVTEAFF. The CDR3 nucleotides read TGTGCCAGCAGCTCCCGACAAACCCCCGTCACTGAAGCTTTCTTT. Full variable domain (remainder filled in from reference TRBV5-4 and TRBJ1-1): ETGVTQSPTHLIKTRGQQVTLRCSSQSGHNTVSWYQQALGQGPQFIFQYYREEENGRGNFPPRFSGLQFPNYSSELNVNALELDDSALYLCASSSRQTPVTEAFFGQGTRLTVV.

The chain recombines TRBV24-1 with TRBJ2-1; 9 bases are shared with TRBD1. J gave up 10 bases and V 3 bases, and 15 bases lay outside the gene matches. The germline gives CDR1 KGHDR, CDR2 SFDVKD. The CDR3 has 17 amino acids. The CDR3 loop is CATSDPGQGGSSGEQFF. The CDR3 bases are TGTGCCACCAGTGATCCGGGACAGGGAGGCAGTTCTGGGGAGCAGTTCTTC.

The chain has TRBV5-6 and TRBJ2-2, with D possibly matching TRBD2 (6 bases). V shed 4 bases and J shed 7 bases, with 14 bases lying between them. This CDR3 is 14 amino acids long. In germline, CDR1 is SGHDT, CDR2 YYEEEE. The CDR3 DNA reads TGTGCCAGCAGCCCGGGACTTTCTTACGGGGAGCTGTTTTTT. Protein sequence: CASSPGLSYGELFF.

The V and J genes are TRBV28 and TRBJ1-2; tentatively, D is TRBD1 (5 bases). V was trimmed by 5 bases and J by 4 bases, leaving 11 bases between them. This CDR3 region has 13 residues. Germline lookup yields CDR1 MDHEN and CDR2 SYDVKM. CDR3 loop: CASSDSFFYGYTF. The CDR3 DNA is TGTGCCAGCAGTGACAGCTTCTTCTATGGCTACACCTTC.

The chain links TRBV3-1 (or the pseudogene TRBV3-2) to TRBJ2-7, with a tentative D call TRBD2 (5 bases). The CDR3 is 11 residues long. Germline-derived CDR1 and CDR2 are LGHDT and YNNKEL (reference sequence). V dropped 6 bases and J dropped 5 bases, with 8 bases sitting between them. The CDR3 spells CASRTGDEQYF. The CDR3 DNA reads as TGTGCCAGCAGGACCGGGGACGAGCAGTACTTC.